The clone carrying this T cell receptor (beta chain) has a handful of counts. What it binds is not known. This CDR3 comprises 18 residues. V shed 0 bases, J shed 12 bases, and the junction held 15 bases outside the gene matches. This specimen belongs to a study of shared clonotypes between healthy human individuals. Study-level results: The study drew on few donors, limiting represented genetic and exposure-history diversity.

At deep level, the assay was performed. Approximately 30,000 T cell genomes, or around 300 ng DNA, went into unsorted PBMC replicate PCRs. The protocol was immunoSEQ multiplex PCR, while the TCRdb copy is restricted to in-frame clones and leaves out a portion. The sample holds fewer than 650,000 clones, approximately 80% seen once. Some 90 million PBMCs served as the genomic DNA source for unsorted samples. This clonotype originated in a middle-aged woman in good health. Some clones in this sample may be carry-over from other donors' samples. V and J are TRBV23-1 and TRBJ1-5; 12 bases align to TRBD1. TRBV23-1 is designated an ORF whose function remains uncertain. Sequenced material: PBMCs. The CDR3 coding sequence is TGCGCCAGCAGTCAATCGGCGGGACCGGGACAGGGGGCCTTGCTCCAGCATTTT. It translates to CASSQSAGPGQGALLQHF.